This T cell receptor (beta chain) was recorded in a study of cytomegalovirus exposure and HLA in healthy donors. The CDR3 contains 14 residues. V trimming: 5 bases; J trimming: 10 bases; junction bases outside the gene matches: 7. The germline V gene encodes CDR1 MNHNS and CDR2 SASEGT. A few counts support this clone. PCR was performed using 60 Vbeta and 13 Jbeta primers. TCRdb keeps only in-frame clones here, not all; method: immunoSEQ multiplex PCR. This table has some 180,000 clones, over 65% appearing once. The clonotype comes from a woman aged 25 to 39 in good health and CMV-seronegative. The source material was PBMCs. The rearrangement uses TRBV6-1 and TRBJ1-6, with TRBD1 identical over 8 bases. The CDR3 region has the DNA TGTGCCAGCAGTATCGACAGGGGTTACTCACCCCTCCACTTT. Translated: CASSIDRGYSPLHF.